This TCR beta chain was found in a study of T cells in Graves' hyperthyroidism and ophthalmopathy. Diagnostic assessment was based on clinical symptoms, serum thyroxine and TRAb, thyroid ultrasound and orbital computed tomography. The study, taken as a whole, reports: Model output signaled ophthalmopathy a median 6.5 months ahead of onset. Also found in blood were most expanded thyroid clonotypes above 0.001.

At least ten counts were recorded for this clonotype. The antigen is unknown. From RNA transcripts, TCR beta CDR3 regions were amplified. RT-PCR in the first round (using the HTBI primer set) targeted the TCR CDR3. TCRdb reprocessed the multiplex PCR reads via MiXCR and lists one record per CDR3 protein. This sample has about 500,000 distinct CDR3 sequences, with about 15% found just once. V shed 5 bases and J shed 0 bases, with 15 bases lying between them. In germline, CDR1 is SEHNR, CDR2 FQNEAQ (reference sequence). The CDR3 consists of 16 residues. V usage is TRBV7-9 and J usage is TRBJ2-3; D is unclear. The sequenced material came from blood. The sequence derives from a woman in her 30s with Graves' ophthalmopathy. CDR3 in DNA: TGTGCCAGCAGCCCCCAGGATCTTGCCAGCACAGATACGCAGTATTTT. This encodes CASSPQDLASTDTQYF.